This T cell receptor beta chain is drawn from a study of cytomegalovirus exposure and HLA in healthy donors (TCRdb year 2017). Regarding the complete study: An earlier analysis of several hundred of the donors reported 250 to 300 Gb of sequence data and 95 million to 130 million unique TCR beta sequences obtained from some 200 million T cells. A later genetic analysis used genome-wide SNP genotypes for about 60% of the 666 donors, treating that subset as a discovery cohort. The study used immunosequencing to profile the T cell repertoires of around 600 subjects and linked those repertoires to cytomegalovirus serostatus. In a later analysis, previously published TCR beta repertoires from more than 500 donors were re-analyzed and high-resolution HLA genotyping was added so that TCR occurrence patterns could be studied. Among almost 400 genotyped donors of the cohort, an average of approximately 230,000 unique TCR beta nucleotide sequences were sequenced per donor, roughly a sixth of them non-productive. The genetic ancestry cluster associated with self-reported Caucasian donors included 81% of the approximately 410 genotyped donors. Four to six DR-DQ haplotypes were handled as single units for association and clustering, since linkage in the cohort was strong. Donor age, sex, ethnicity and CMV serostatus were compiled together with the repertoire data. Every discovery cohort repertoire had been produced on one sequencing platform. To predict cytomegalovirus infection status, the study brought together high-throughput TCR immunosequencing, statistical association of individual TCRs with disease status, and machine learning. An early release covering 500 to 750 HLA-typed donors comprised around 300 gigabases of sequencing data and approximately 80 million unique TCR sequences. The later analysis used no new phenotypic data to find candidate immune exposures, relying instead on TCR beta sequences and their occurrence across donors. Both class I and class II loci were covered by HLA typing, at four-digit resolution. The number of typed donors differed by locus: about 629-630 for A, B, C, DRB1 and DQB1; some 540 for DQA1; over 600 for DPA1; and about 450 for DPB1. An earlier analysis of 500 to 750 of the donors applied high-throughput TCR beta sequencing to assess whether each TCR beta V gene segment acted as functional or pseudogenic. The study aimed to test whether cataloging public T cell receptors could reveal signatures of past pathogen exposure. In addition to the first cohort of approximately 670 subjects, a separate validation cohort of 120 different subjects was used.

To note about this clone: The antigen it binds to is not known. No base-level quality is on record; no much larger clone is a single base apart.

The germline V gene encodes CDR1 SQVTM and CDR2 ANQGSEA. Cut back by 6 bases and 2 bases, the V and J ends lie 11 bases apart. There are 13 amino acids in the CDR3, from cysteine to phenylalanine inclusive. Only the CDR3 DNA is retained, 39 bases long and in frame from the first base. The cohort was made up of approximately 700 healthy bone marrow donors. All cohort members were sampled while nominally healthy, although unrecorded immune exposures were likely present. The donor was CMV seronegative and was included in the group of about 350 seronegative cohort members. Every donor gave a peripheral blood sample, and the peripheral blood mononuclear cells from that sample were used for TCR beta sequencing. The Qiagen DNeasy Blood Extraction Kit was used to extract genomic DNA from the blood cell samples. Paper-wide results and their limitations: The presence/absence analyses assumed that sequencing depth was roughly uniform across donors, and that assumption may not be true. The 87-base-pair reads could not distinguish some IMGT-functional V segments, including TRBV6-2 and TRBV6-3, so those segments were excluded. A later analysis reported that several top co-occurrence clusters appeared linked to parvovirus B19, influenza, CMV and Epstein-Barr virus. Because counts were too low, seventeen rarely observed V segments, including chromosome 9 orphons, were excluded from the earlier analysis of about 500 of the donors. In a later analysis, most CMV-associated TCR beta chains were found to appear HLA-restricted, with HLA associations seemingly driven largely by CMV exposure. In a later analysis, the rate of TCR association differed among HLA loci, with DRB1 alleles having the most associated TCRs and HLA-C alleles having the fewest. According to a later genetic analysis, donors in an Asian-associated ancestry cluster had fewer N-insertions in productive TCRs than the approximately 630-donor mean. The classifier was reported to diagnose cytomegalovirus status with high specificity and sensitivity in both the original cohort and the validation cohort. The authors suggested that the approach could potentially be generalized to other disease states and immunological phenotypes. Most TCR sequences were observed very rarely across donors, whereas some public TCRs were present in many individuals. The study listed over 150 TCR beta chains as associated with cytomegalovirus. An association between a missense DCLRE1C variant and V-gene and J-gene trimming of TCR beta chains was found in a later genetic analysis and replicated in an independent cohort. The cohort was sequenced for TCR beta chains only, and without alpha or paired-chain data the features that could be detected were limited. Correlated functional status among segregating V segments might reflect linkage disequilibrium, but an unknown experimental factor could not be ruled out. A cluster of highly shared sequence variants was judged likely to represent a technical artifact of the sequencing pipeline. Because HLA typing was unavailable for some donors at each locus, only the typed subset was used in association tests. A few of the identified cytomegalovirus-associated TCR beta chains were confirmed in vitro to be specific for cytomegalovirus antigens. Immune exposure information for the cohort was limited to CMV serostatus. Strong co-occurrence of HLA alleles, especially DR and DQ, made assigning TCR associations to individual alleles difficult. In a later analysis, HLA-associated TCR beta chains were found to be more clonally expanded and to have lower generation probabilities than equally common non-associated chains. In a later analysis, 15,000 to 20,000 TCR beta sequences were associated with specific HLA alleles at a false discovery rate of 0.05. Broadly in line with IMGT annotations, most TCR beta V segments showed up in productive rearrangements about 87% or about 30% of the time in an earlier analysis of several hundred of the donors. A further reported finding was that TCR beta sequences accurately predicted the HLA-A and HLA-B alleles for most subjects in the first cohort.

The library came from the immunoSEQ multiplex PCR assay. For the multiplex PCR, a mixture combining 60 forward primers for TCR Vbeta segments and 13 reverse primers for TCR Jbeta segments was used. The CDR3 region of rearranged TCR beta genes was amplified from genomic DNA with a multiplex PCR assay. On the Illumina HiSeq System, the amplified TCR beta libraries were sequenced as 87-base-pair reads. Per the original workflow: Across the roughly 600 repertoires, a later analysis counted some 81 million unique TCR beta chains, roughly 11 million of which were shared by at least two donors. Raw reads were error-corrected and collapsed into unique sequences with a nearest-neighbor algorithm that merged closely related sequences to remove PCR and sequencing errors. To assign V, D and J gene segments, CDR3 sequences were aligned to IMGT reference sequences. For a sequence to be retained, at least a six-nucleotide match to both a V gene segment and a J gene segment was required. Rearrangements were called productive when the CDR3 lacked stop codons and stayed in frame with V and J; all others were non-productive. Following IMGT convention, CDR3 was defined as the stretch from the second conserved V-encoded cysteine to the conserved J-encoded phenylalanine. In an earlier analysis of roughly 580 of the donors, sequences lacking an unambiguous match to a single V gene segment were excluded. An earlier analysis of several hundred of the donors called V segments functional above 56.7% productive rearrangements and segregating when the between-donor standard deviation exceeded 5%. A statistical classification framework was developed to diagnose cytomegalovirus status using the catalog of TCR beta chain sequences. A later analysis assigned V and J genes by comparing TCR nucleotide sequences with IMGT/GENE-DB human TR gene sequences. A later analysis assigned CDR3 sequences and most-parsimonious VDJ recombination scenarios with the TCRdist pipeline. In a later analysis, each TCR beta chain was defined by its CDR3 amino acid sequence together with its V-gene family, and reads without a unique V-gene family were excluded. As a way to deal with suspected cross-contamination and a sequencing artifact, a later analysis dropped 592 nucleotide sequences that were highly shared and had low generation probability. A later analysis calculated a clonal expansion index for each public chain from normalized within-repertoire ranks of inferred template counts. A later analysis computed generation probabilities with a VDJ recombination model fitted to out-of-frame rearrangements, and checked the results against IGoR. In a later analysis, TCR-TCR, TCR-HLA and TCR-CMV co-occurrence was scored with hypergeometric tests, and a repertoire-size bias correction was applied to TCR pairs. To estimate false discovery rates, a later analysis permuted the HLA or CMV assignments 20 times. In a later analysis, co-occurring TCRs were grouped using DBSCAN, with TCRdist sequence similarity added in when clustering inside HLA-allele-positive subsets. Repertoires with fewer than 30,000 or more than 120,000 public chains, plus five repertoires with anomalous nucleotide sharing, were excluded from co-occurrence clustering. TCRdb stores this immuneACCESS table with in-frame sequences only. Part of the clones is absent; in the studies checked, under half of the shortfall reflects unresolved V genes, and no reason is known for the rest. V, J and clone size derive from that table, while D and trimming were established from the DNA sequence. Across this sample there are roughly 200,000 clones, with about 82% seen only once. The ten largest clones represent approximately 2.2% of the sample.

The clonotype originates from a woman aged 45 to 65 in good health and CMV-seronegative. Sequencing was done on a sample of PBMCs. Recombination joined TRBV29-1 with TRBJ2-1; TRBD2 is a possible D gene, resting on 6 matching bases. The DNA sequence is given as TGCAGCGTGACTAGGACGGCCTACAATGAGCAGTTCTTC. It codes for CSVTRTAYNEQFF.